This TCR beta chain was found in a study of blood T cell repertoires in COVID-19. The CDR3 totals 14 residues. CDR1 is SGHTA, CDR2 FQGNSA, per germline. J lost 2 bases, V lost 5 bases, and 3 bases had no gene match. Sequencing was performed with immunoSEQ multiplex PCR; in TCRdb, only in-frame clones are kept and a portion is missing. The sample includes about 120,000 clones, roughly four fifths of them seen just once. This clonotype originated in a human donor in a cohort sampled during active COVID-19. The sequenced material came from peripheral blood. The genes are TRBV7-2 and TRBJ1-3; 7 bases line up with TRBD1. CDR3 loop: CASSAQGTGNTIYF. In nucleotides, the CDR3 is TGTGCCAGCAGCGCACAGGGGACTGGAAACACCATATATTTT.